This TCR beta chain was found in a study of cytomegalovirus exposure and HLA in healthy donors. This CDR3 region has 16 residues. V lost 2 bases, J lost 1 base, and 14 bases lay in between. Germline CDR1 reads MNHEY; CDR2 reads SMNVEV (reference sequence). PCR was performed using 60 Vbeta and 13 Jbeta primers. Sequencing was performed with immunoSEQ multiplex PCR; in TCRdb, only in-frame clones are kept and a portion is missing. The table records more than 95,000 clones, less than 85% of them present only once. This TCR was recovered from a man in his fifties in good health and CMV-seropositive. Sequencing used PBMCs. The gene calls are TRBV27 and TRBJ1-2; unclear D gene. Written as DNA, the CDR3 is TGTGCCAGCAGTTTAACCGGGGTGGGAGTTAACTATGGCTACACCTTC. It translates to CASSLTGVGVNYGYTF.